One sample yielded the 8 T cell receptor beta chains listed below, sequenced in a study of CD8 T cells in Susac syndrome. Random-hexamer reverse transcription was applied to about 0.45 to 1 ug RNA. MiXCR was run by TCRdb on the immunoSEQ multiplex PCR reads, yielding one entry per CDR3 protein. The sample consists of roughly 330,000 distinct CDR3 sequences, roughly 94% of them appearing once. Sequencing used CD4+ T cells from PBMCs. Every receptor here comes from a human donor with multiple sclerosis.

The chain uses TRBV9 and TRBJ2-5; TRBD2 is a possible D gene (5 bases). Trimming took off 4 bases at V and 0 bases at J, with 10 bases between the two ends. Germline assignment: CDR1 SGDLS and CDR2 YYNGEE. CDR3 length equals 14 residues. CDR3 in amino acids: CASSLEGDQETQYF. CDR3 coding DNA: TGTGCCAGCAGCCTAGAGGGAGACCAAGAGACCCAGTACTTC.

The gene calls are TRBV6-2 or TRBV6-3 and TRBJ2-2; 7 positions match TRBD1. V dropped 5 bases and J dropped 7; count of bases not matched to a gene: 10. Germline CDR1 reads MNHEY; CDR2 reads SVGEGT. CDR3 length: 15 amino acids. CDR3 sequence: CASSGQTGWGGELFF. In nucleotides, the CDR3 is TGTGCCAGCAGTGGACAGACAGGGTGGGGCGGGGAGCTGTTTTTT.

The rearrangement uses TRBV14 and TRBJ2-3; D may be TRBD2 (5 bases). This CDR3 is built from 14 residues. Trimming took 1 base from V and 5 from J, leaving 10 bases between them. In germline, CDR1 is SGHDN, CDR2 FVKESK. As DNA, the CDR3 is TGTGCCAGCAGCCAAGGACTATCGGAAGATACGCAGTATTTT. Its translation: CASSQGLSEDTQYF.

The gene calls are TRBV3-1 and TRBJ2-1; D is unresolved. This CDR3 contains 12 residues. Deletions cut 3 bases from V and 4 bases from J, with 4 bases between. The germline gives CDR1 LGHDT, CDR2 YNNKEL (reference sequence). The DNA for the CDR3 is TGTGCCAGCAGCCACGGGTACAATGAGCAGTTCTTC. Protein product: CASSHGYNEQFF.

Comments on this clonotype: Mismatch with germline at one junction end may stem from a read error. The gene calls are TRBV5-1 and TRBJ2-7; either TRBD1 or TRBD2 may fit D (6 bases each). Germline V CDR1 and CDR2: SGHRS, YFSETQ. The CDR3 is 14 residues long. The CDR3 nucleotides read TGCGCCAGCACCGGGGGCGGCGGCTCCGACGAGCAGTACTTC. Its translation: CASTGGGGSDEQYF.

V and J are TRBV3-1 and TRBJ2-7, with unresolved D. This CDR3 region has 14 residues. The V gene lost 1 base and the J gene lost 0 bases, with 7 bases spanning the gap. In germline, CDR1 is LGHDT, CDR2 YNNKEL (reference sequence). The CDR3 loop is CASSQGLGSYEQYF. CDR3 bases: TGTGCCAGCAGCCAAGGACTGGGCTCCTACGAGCAGTACTTC.

The chain links TRBV20-1 to TRBJ1-2, with D possibly being TRBD1 (5 bases). The CDR3 is 13 residues long. Germline V CDR1 and CDR2: DFQATT, SNEGSKA (reference sequence). V gave up 6 bases and J gave up 1 base, with 12 bases separating them. CDR3 nucleotide sequence: TGCAGTGCGGGGGACCTAATTAACTATGGCTACACCTTC. Protein product: CSAGDLINYGYTF.

The chain is built from TRBV7-9 and TRBJ1-2; D is unresolved. The CDR3 is 12 residues long. CDR1 is SEHNR and CDR2 is FQNEAQ in the germline V gene (reference sequence). V was clipped by 5 bases and J by 6 bases, with 10 bases between them. CDR3 amino acids: CASSANRDGYTF. In DNA, the CDR3 is TGTGCCAGCAGCGCCAACAGAGATGGCTACACCTTC.